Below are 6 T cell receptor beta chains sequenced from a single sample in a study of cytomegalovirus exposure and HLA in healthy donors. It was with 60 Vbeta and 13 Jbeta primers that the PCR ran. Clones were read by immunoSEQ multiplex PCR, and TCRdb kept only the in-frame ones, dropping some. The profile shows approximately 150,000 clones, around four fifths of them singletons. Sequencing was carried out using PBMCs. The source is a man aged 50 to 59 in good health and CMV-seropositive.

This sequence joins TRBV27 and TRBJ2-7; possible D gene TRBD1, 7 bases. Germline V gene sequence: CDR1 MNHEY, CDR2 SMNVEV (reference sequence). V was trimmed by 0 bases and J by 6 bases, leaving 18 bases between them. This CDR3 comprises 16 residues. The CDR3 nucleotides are TGTGCCAGCAGTTTATCGGGGACAGTTGAGGGGGGCGAGCAGTACTTC. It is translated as CASSLSGTVEGGEQYF.

CDR3 sequence reads: CASSLDPGFHGYTF. The CDR3 DNA sequence: TGCGCCAGCAGCTTGGACCCAGGGTTTCATGGCTACACCTTC. J is TRBJ1-2 and V is TRBV5-1; D possibly corresponds to TRBD1 (5 bases). Germline loops: CDR1 SGHRS, CDR2 YFSETQ. V was pared by 0 bases and J by 6 bases, with 12 bases between. The CDR3 contains 14 residues.

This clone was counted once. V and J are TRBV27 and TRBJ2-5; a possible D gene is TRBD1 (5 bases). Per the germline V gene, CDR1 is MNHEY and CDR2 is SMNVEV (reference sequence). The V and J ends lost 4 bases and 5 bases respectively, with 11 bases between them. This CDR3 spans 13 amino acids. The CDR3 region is CASSYPGMETQYF. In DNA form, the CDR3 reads TGTGCCAGCAGTTATCCAGGGATGGAGACCCAGTACTTC.

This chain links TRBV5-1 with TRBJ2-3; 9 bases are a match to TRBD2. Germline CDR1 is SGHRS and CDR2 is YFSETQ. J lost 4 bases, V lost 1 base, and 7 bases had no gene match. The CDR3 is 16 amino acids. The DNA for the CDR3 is TGCGCCAGCAGCTTGTTCGCGGGAGGGCCCTCAGATACGCAGTATTTT. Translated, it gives CASSLFAGGPSDTQYF.

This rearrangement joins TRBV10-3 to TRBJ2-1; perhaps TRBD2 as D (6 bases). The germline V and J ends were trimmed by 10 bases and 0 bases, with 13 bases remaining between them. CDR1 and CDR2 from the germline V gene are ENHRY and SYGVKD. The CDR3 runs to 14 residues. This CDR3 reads CATERVSSYNEQFF. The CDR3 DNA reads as TGTGCCACGGAGCGGGTGAGCTCCTACAATGAGCAGTTCTTC.

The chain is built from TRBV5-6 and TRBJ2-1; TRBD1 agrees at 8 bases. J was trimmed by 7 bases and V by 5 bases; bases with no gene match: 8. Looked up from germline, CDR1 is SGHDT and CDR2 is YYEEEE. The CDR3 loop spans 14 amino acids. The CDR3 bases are TGTGCCAGCAGGAGACAGGGGCGGGATAATGAGCAGTTCTTC. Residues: CASRRQGRDNEQFF.